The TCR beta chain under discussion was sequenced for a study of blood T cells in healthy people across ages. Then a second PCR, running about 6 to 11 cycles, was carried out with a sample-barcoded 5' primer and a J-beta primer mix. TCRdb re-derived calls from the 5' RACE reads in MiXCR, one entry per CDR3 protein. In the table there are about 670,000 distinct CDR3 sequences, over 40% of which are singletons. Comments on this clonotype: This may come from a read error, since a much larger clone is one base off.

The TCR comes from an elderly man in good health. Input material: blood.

CDR3 nucleotide sequence: TGTGCCAGCAGCCAAGATTGGACAATGAGCACTGAAGCTTTCTTT. Translated, it gives CASSQDWTMSTEAFF. The chain uses TRBV14 and TRBJ1-1, with D possibly being TRBD1 (5 bases). The V end lost 0 bases, the J end lost 4 bases, and 12 bases lay between the germline ends. The germline CDR1 and CDR2 sequences are SGHDN and FVKESK. The CDR3 consists of 15 residues.